These 12 T cell receptor beta chains were sequenced from one sample in a study of T cell clones after liver transplantation. TCRdb's table, derived via immunoSEQ multiplex PCR, lists solely in-frame clones and lacks some. The table shows about 50,000 clones, with approximately 71% occurring only once. This material consisted of CD4+ T cells from blood, taken approximately 54 months after liver transplant. The origin of the receptors is a human patient who received a liver transplant. Some T cells may arise from the graft donor.

This clone was counted between two and nine times. This chain links TRBV27 with TRBJ2-4; D may be TRBD1 or TRBD2 (5 bases each). V was pared by 5 bases and J by 7 bases, with 12 bases between. The CDR3 length is 13 residues. CDR1 and CDR2 from the germline V gene are MNHEY and SMNVEV (reference sequence). CDR3 bases: TGTGCCAGCAGTGGGACGGCTGATAACATTCAGTACTTC. Protein sequence: CASSGTADNIQYF.

The chain has TRBV28 and TRBJ1-2; TRBD1 matches 7 bases. The CDR3 is 14 residues long. Germline CDR1 MDHEN, CDR2 SYDVKM. V shed 6 bases, J shed 7 bases, and the junction held 11 bases outside the gene matches. CDR3 in amino acids: CASSPSDRVGGYTF. The CDR3 DNA reads TGTGCCAGCAGCCCCTCCGACAGGGTTGGTGGCTACACCTTC.

This clone was seen ten or more times. The gene calls are TRBV2 and TRBJ2-2; TRBD2 matches at 8 bases. Germline V gives CDR1 SNHLY, CDR2 FYNNEI. The CDR3 is 15 amino acids. V was clipped by 7 bases and J by 0 bases; unmatched bases: 4. CDR3 in amino acids: CASTIAGPNTGELFF. In nucleotides, the CDR3 is TGTGCCAGCACGATAGCGGGACCGAACACCGGGGAGCTGTTTTTT.

The V gene is TRBV7-2, the J gene TRBJ2-5; 10 nucleotides line up with TRBD2. The CDR3 length is 15 residues. J gave up 1 base and V 5 bases, and 4 bases lay outside the gene matches. The germline CDR1 and CDR2 sequences are SGHTA and FQGNSA. The CDR3 DNA reads TGTGCCAGCAGCACCGGACTAGCGGCCCAAGAGACCCAGTACTTC. This translates into CASSTGLAAQETQYF.

This clone was picked up a small number of times. The gene calls are TRBV9 and TRBJ2-5; 9 bases align to TRBD1. CDR3 size: 15 residues. Germline values: CDR1 SGDLS, CDR2 YYNGEE. The trim removed 2 bases at V and 5 bases at J, leaving 7 bases unmatched. The CDR3 DNA reads TGTGCCAGCAGCGTTTTACAGGGGGCGCGGGAGACCCAGTACTTC. Protein product: CASSVLQGARETQYF.

The chain joins TRBV19 to TRBJ2-3; 12 bases line up with TRBD2. Trimming cost V 2 bases and J 1 base; bases outside gene matches: 1. CDR3 length: 16 residues. CDR1 and CDR2 (germline): LNHDA, SQIVND (reference sequence). The CDR3 here is CASSIRTSGGTDTQYF. As DNA, the CDR3 is TGTGCCAGTAGTATAAGGACTAGCGGGGGCACAGATACGCAGTATTTT.

V and J are TRBV28 and TRBJ2-7, with TRBD2 matching 12 bases. This CDR3 comprises 18 residues. Per the germline V gene, CDR1 is MDHEN and CDR2 is SYDVKM. With V trimmed by 1 base and J by 4 bases, 11 bases remained unmatched. The CDR3 region has the DNA TGTGCCAGCAGTTTATTCGGACTAGCGGGGCGCAATGGGTACGAGCAGTACTTC. Its translation: CASSLFGLAGRNGYEQYF.

The CDR3: CASSDRDRGVFSGNEQFF. As DNA, the CDR3 is TGCGCCAGCAGCGACCGGGACAGGGGTGTTTTCTCGGGCAATGAGCAGTTCTTC. The J gene is TRBJ2-1, the V gene TRBV5-1; 10 nucleotides agree with TRBD1. This CDR3 contains 18 residues. J gave up 6 bases and V 4 bases, and 16 bases lay outside the gene matches. CDR1 and CDR2 from the germline V gene are SGHRS and YFSETQ.

The chain recombines TRBV15 with TRBJ2-5; D is ambiguous. This CDR3 has 14 amino acids. Germline CDR1 and CDR2: LNHNV and YYDKDF (reference sequence). Trimming pared 5 bases from V and 3 bases from J, leaving 13 bases between. The CDR3 is CATSLEGAKETQYF. CDR3 sequence (DNA): TGTGCCACCAGCCTAGAAGGAGCTAAAGAGACCCAGTACTTC.

This chain connects TRBV2 to TRBJ1-2; D remains unclear. The ends were cut back, 4 bases at V and 5 bases at J, with 11 bases in the middle. Germline V gives CDR1 SNHLY, CDR2 FYNNEI. This CDR3 region has 13 residues. CDR3 amino acids: CASSVKTVYGYTF. CDR3 nucleotides: TGTGCCAGCAGTGTTAAGACGGTTTATGGCTACACCTTC.

This clone appeared a few times. CDR3 nucleotide sequence: TGTGCCAGCAGCTTGGCCGAGGTACAGGGGGAACTGTTTTTT. It codes for CASSLAEVQGELFF. The V and J genes are TRBV5-5 and TRBJ1-4, with 8 bases that match TRBD1. The germline CDR1 and CDR2 sequences are SGHKS and YYEKEE (reference sequence). Trimming cost V 0 bases and J 12 bases; bases outside gene matches: 7. The CDR3 contains 14 residues.

This clone came up once. This chain links TRBV13 with TRBJ1-1; D not resolved. The CDR3 loop spans 13 amino acids. The germline gives CDR1 PRHDT, CDR2 FYEKMQ (reference sequence). The ends were cut back, 5 bases at V and 1 base at J, with 8 bases in the middle. The CDR3 sequence is CASSPRKNTEAFF. The CDR3, as DNA: TGTGCCAGCAGCCCCAGGAAGAACACTGAAGCTTTCTTT. The full variable domain, completed using reference TRBV13 and TRBJ1-1, is AAGVIQSPRHLIKEKRETATLKCYPIPRHDTVYWYQQGPGQDPQFLISFYEKMQSDKGSIPDRFSAQQFSDYHSELNMSSLELGDSALYFCASSPRKNTEAFFGQGTRLTVV.